The 13 T cell receptor beta chains below were found in one sample sequenced in a study of cytomegalovirus exposure and HLA in healthy donors. This PCR relied on a set of 60 Vbeta primers and 13 Jbeta primers. Clones were sequenced by immunoSEQ multiplex PCR, and TCRdb holds only the in-frame ones, with some missing. This table has about 190,000 clones, approximately 75% appearing once. Sequenced sample: PBMCs. Receptors were obtained from a man aged 30 to 45 in good health and CMV-seropositive.

This chain links TRBV6-5 with TRBJ2-1; the match to TRBD1 covers 7 bases. The CDR3 extends over 15 amino acids. Germline V gives CDR1 MNHEY, CDR2 SVGAGI. The trim removed 6 bases at V and 7 bases at J, leaving 12 bases unmatched. The CDR3, as DNA: TGTGCCAGCAGACCCGGGACAGCCAAGGGGAATGAGCAGTTCTTC. It codes for CASRPGTAKGNEQFF.

The chain employs TRBV7-3 and TRBJ2-5; 8 bases are a match to TRBD2. This CDR3 comprises 16 residues. Losses at the gene ends were 1 base for V and 3 bases for J; bases not matched to a gene: 7. CDR1 and CDR2 from the germline V gene are SGHTA and FQGTGA. The CDR3 DNA sequence: TGTGCCAGCAGCTTAATGGGGACTAGGGATAAAGAGACCCAGTACTTC. Its protein is CASSLMGTRDKETQYF. The entire variable domain, with the rest obtained from reference TRBV7-3 and TRBJ2-5, is as follows: GAGVSQTPSNKVTEKGKYVELRCDPISGHTALYWYRQSLGQGPEFLIYFQGTGAADDSGLPNDRFFAVRPEGSVSTLKIQRTERGDSAVYLCASSLMGTRDKETQYFGPGTRLLVL.

A note on this clone: A read error may account for a junction end that differs from germline. This chain joins TRBV7-7 and TRBJ2-3; 7 bases are a match to TRBD2. Per germline, CDR1 SSHAT and CDR2 FNYEAQ (reference sequence). The CDR3 extends over 15 amino acids. Here the CDR3 reads CASSQGAGTTDTQYF. The DNA of the CDR3 is TGTGCTAGCAGCCAGGGAGCGGGGACCACAGATACGCAGTATTTT.

V and J are TRBV7-3 and TRBJ2-3; D is possibly TRBD2 (7 bases). V dropped 0 bases and J dropped 4 bases, with 11 bases sitting between them. The CDR3 is made up of 15 amino acids. The germline V gene has CDR1 SGHTA and CDR2 FQGTGA. Here the CDR3 reads CASSLTRGGSDTQYF. In DNA, the CDR3 is TGTGCCAGCAGCTTAACAAGGGGGGGCTCAGATACGCAGTATTTT.

This clone was found a few times. The V and J genes are TRBV30 and TRBJ1-5; maybe TRBD1 (6 bases). The CDR3 length is 14 residues. The V and J ends lost 0 bases and 5 bases respectively, with 11 bases between them. Germline CDR1 is GTSNPN and CDR2 is SVGIG (reference sequence). The CDR3 spells CAWSVGAGDQPQHF. The CDR3 bases are TGTGCCTGGAGTGTAGGGGCAGGGGATCAGCCCCAGCATTTT.

The chain has TRBV7-2 and TRBJ2-2; D uncertain. This CDR3 spans 18 amino acids. V dropped 1 base and J dropped 0 bases, with 15 bases sitting between them. Germline V gene data show CDR1 as SGHTA and CDR2 as FQGNSA. The CDR3 coding sequence is TGTGCCAGCAGCTTAGACGATTGGGCCACCCCGAACACCGGGGAGCTGTTTTTT. The encoded protein is CASSLDDWATPNTGELFF. Full variable domain (remainder filled in from reference TRBV7-2 and TRBJ2-2): GAGVSQSPSNKVTEKGKDVELRCDPISGHTALYWYRQSLGQGLEFLIYFQGNSAPDKSGLPSDRFSAERTGGSVSTLTIQRTQQEDSAVYLCASSLDDWATPNTGELFFGEGSRLTVL.

The V gene is TRBV7-9, the J gene TRBJ2-1; D is undetermined. This CDR3 is built from 15 residues. The V gene lost 5 bases and the J gene lost 2 bases, with 13 bases spanning the gap. Germline V gene data show CDR1 as SEHNR and CDR2 as FQNEAQ (reference sequence). The CDR3 here is CASSGTTLAYNEQFF. In nucleotides, the CDR3 is TGTGCCAGCAGCGGAACTACCCTTGCCTACAATGAGCAGTTCTTC.

The V and J genes are TRBV18 and TRBJ1-2; TRBD1 matches 8 bases. Germline CDR1 is KGHSH and CDR2 is LQKENI. With V trimmed by 3 bases and J by 0 bases, 9 bases remained unmatched. The CDR3 has 17 amino acids. The CDR3 sequence: CASSPSSGGHANYGYTF. Written as DNA, the CDR3 is TGTGCCAGCTCACCCTCTTCAGGGGGCCACGCTAACTATGGCTACACCTTC.

The genes are TRBV4-3 and TRBJ2-1; 7 positions agree with TRBD2. The CDR3 sequence is 16 residues long. Germline V gene data show CDR1 as LGHNA and CDR2 as YSLEER. Trimming took 0 bases from V and 4 from J; bases not matched to a gene: 6. DNA for the CDR3: TGCGCCAGCAGCCAAGAGGGAGGGAATTCGTACAATGAGCAGTTCTTC. Translated: CASSQEGGNSYNEQFF.

The rearrangement joins TRBV4-2 to TRBJ1-2; 8 bases map to TRBD1. Germline assignment: CDR1 LGHNA and CDR2 YNFKEQ. Germline trimming cut 0 bases from V and 8 bases from J; bases unmatched to any gene: 8. CDR3 size: 15 residues. The CDR3 bases are TGTGCCAGCAGCCAAGAGACAGGGGAATATAACGGCTACACCTTC. It encodes CASSQETGEYNGYTF.

A single count supports this clone. CDR3 residues: CAWSGTGGAPLHF. The CDR3 DNA reads as TGTGCCTGGAGTGGGACAGGGGGGGCACCCCTCCACTTT. The rearrangement links TRBV30 to TRBJ1-6, with 10 nucleotides matching TRBD1. Germline CDR1 GTSNPN, CDR2 SVGIG (reference sequence). V shed 1 base, J shed 11 bases, and the junction held 2 bases outside the gene matches. The CDR3 contains 13 residues.

The chain has TRBV7-3 and TRBJ2-1; TRBD2 might be the D (7 bases). The CDR3 is 14 amino acids. V lost 5 bases, J lost 7 bases, and 15 bases lay in between. CDR1 is SGHTA and CDR2 is FQGTGA in the germline V gene. The CDR3: CASSPRGAVNEQFF. The CDR3 region has the DNA TGTGCCAGCAGCCCTCGGGGGGCGGTGAATGAGCAGTTCTTC.

This sequence joins TRBV4-1 and TRBJ2-7; D may be TRBD2 (5 bases). CDR1 and CDR2 from the germline V gene are MGHRA and YSYEKL. The germline V and J ends were trimmed by 1 base and 6 bases, with 10 bases remaining between them. The CDR3 runs to 13 residues. The CDR3 nucleotides read TGCGCCAGCAGCCAAGTCCCAGGAGGCGAGCAGTACTTC. Amino acids: CASSQVPGGEQYF.